This T cell receptor beta chain emerged from a study of blood T cell repertoires in COVID-19. Study overall: Samples came from the United States, Italy and Spain, spanning acute and convalescent COVID-19. Sample material is recorded as cDNA or gDNA derived from T cells, B-cell-depleted T cells, or PBMCs.

Only a few counts were recorded for this clone. This sample also contains other DNA sequences that code for the same CDR3. Original handling: Nucleated cell number was recorded as an estimate derived from reference gene primer amplification. Assay used: immunoSEQ multiplex PCR; TCRdb lists only in-frame clones, some missing. Clonal size and the V and J genes are those of that table, whereas D and trimming came from the DNA. The sample comprises fewer than 200,000 clones, around nine tenths of which are singletons, and around 13% rests with the top ten. It was during active infection that Seattle patients were enrolled and then longitudinally followed. The germline CDR1 and CDR2 sequences are SGDLS and YYNGEE. There are 15 residues in the CDR3. V was shortened by 0 bases and J by 0 bases, with 9 bases between the two germline ends.

V is TRBV9 and J is TRBJ2-5; no clear D gene. Sequencing was carried out using peripheral blood. The sequence was obtained from a woman between 70 and 85 years old with COVID-19, enrolled during active disease. CDR3: CASSVGLANQETQYF. The CDR3 DNA reads as TGTGCCAGCAGCGTAGGCCTGGCAAACCAAGAGACCCAGTACTTC.